These 12 T cell receptor beta chains originate from one sample sequenced in a study of cytomegalovirus exposure and HLA in healthy donors. 13 Jbeta primers and 60 Vbeta primers were used for the PCR. Profiling relied on immunoSEQ multiplex PCR, and the TCRdb table lists in-frame clones only, not all of them. Among some 180,000 clones, about 69% were seen once, and the ten largest hold 2.9%. The sequenced sample was PBMCs. The receptors shown here come from a male donor in good health and CMV-seronegative.

The V gene is TRBV4-1, the J gene TRBJ1-5, with 8 bases fitting TRBD1. CDR1 is MGHRA, CDR2 YSYEKL, per germline. With V trimmed by 0 bases and J by 2 bases, 6 bases remained unmatched. This CDR3 has 17 amino acids. CDR3 sequence reads: CASSQDRTGSGNQPQHF. CDR3 bases: TGCGCCAGCAGCCAAGATCGGACAGGGTCAGGCAATCAGCCCCAGCATTTT.

Written as DNA, the CDR3 is TGTGCCAGCAGCAGTCAGAGTACGGGAGAGCAGTACTTC. Encoded protein: CASSSQSTGEQYF. J is TRBJ2-7 and V is TRBV6-5; the D gene is possibly TRBD2 (5 bases). Germline V gene data show CDR1 as MNHEY and CDR2 as SVGAGI. Trimming stripped 6 bases from V and 7 bases from J, with 16 bases between. The length of the CDR3 is 13 residues.

The V call is TRBV6-5, the J call TRBJ1-2; weak D call: TRBD1 (5 bases). The V end was cut by 0 bases, the J end by 0 bases, with 8 bases between. The CDR3 extends over 15 amino acids. CDR1 is MNHEY and CDR2 is SVGAGI in the germline V gene. CDR3 sequence: CASSYSTTANYGYTF. DNA for the CDR3: TGTGCCAGCAGTTACTCAACGACAGCTAACTATGGCTACACCTTC.

The chain employs TRBV6-5 and TRBJ2-1; D possibly corresponds to TRBD1 (5 bases). CDR1 is MNHEY, CDR2 SVGAGI, per germline. V dropped 0 bases and J dropped 6 bases, with 12 bases sitting between them. There are 15 residues in the CDR3. The CDR3 coding sequence is TGTGCCAGCAGTTACTCAGGACAATCGGGCAATGAGCAGTTCTTC. This encodes CASSYSGQSGNEQFF.

The chain recombines TRBV6-5 with TRBJ2-7; D gene ambiguous. Deletions cut 6 bases from V and 1 base from J, with 16 bases between. The CDR3 has 15 residues. Germline V gene data show CDR1 as MNHEY and CDR2 as SVGAGI. The CDR3 coding sequence is TGTGCCAGCAGCCCCTCAGACTGGAAATCCTACGAGCAGTACTTC. It encodes CASSPSDWKSYEQYF.

The V call is TRBV29-1, the J call TRBJ2-1; D gene unclear. CDR3 length equals 14 residues. Germline V gene data show CDR1 as SQVTM and CDR2 as ANQGSEA. Trimming shortened V by 7 bases and J by 3 bases, and 16 bases separated the two germline ends. CDR3 in DNA: TGCAGCGCCCCCTTTACGTTACTCTACAATGAGCAGTTCTTC. This codes for CSAPFTLLYNEQFF.

The genes are TRBV2 and TRBJ2-7; 11 bases fit TRBD2. CDR1 is SNHLY and CDR2 is FYNNEI in the germline V gene. Trimming took 3 bases from V and 4 from J; bases not matched to a gene: 8. This CDR3 comprises 16 residues. DNA for the CDR3: TGTGCCAGCAGTGACGGGACTAGCGGCCTTTGGTACGAGCAGTACTTC. Protein sequence: CASSDGTSGLWYEQYF.

This clone has just one count. The chain recombines TRBV9 with TRBJ2-2; possible D gene TRBD2, 5 bases. The CDR3 consists of 13 residues. CDR1 is SGDLS, CDR2 YYNGEE, per germline. V lost 3 bases to trimming and J lost 3 bases, with 6 bases between them. CDR3 protein: CASSEGDTGELFF. CDR3 DNA: TGTGCCAGCAGCGAGGGAGACACCGGGGAGCTGTTTTTT. The variable domain in full, with the rest retrieved from reference TRBV9 and TRBJ2-2, is DSGVTQTPKHLITATGQRVTLRCSPRSGDLSVYWYQQSLDQGLQFLIQYYNGEERAKGNILERFSAQQFPDLHSELNLSSLELGDSALYFCASSEGDTGELFFGEGSRLTVL.

The chain carries TRBV27 and TRBJ2-3; D gene uncertain. Per the germline V gene, CDR1 is MNHEY and CDR2 is SMNVEV (reference sequence). This CDR3 comprises 9 residues. The V and J ends lost 6 bases and 14 bases respectively, with 9 bases between them. The CDR3 sequence is CASRNSGYF. The CDR3 DNA is TGTGCCAGCAGAAACAGTGGGTATTTT.

The CDR3 DNA reads as TGTGCCAGCAGCGGTAAAACAGGGGGTCGGGGCACCGGGGAGCTGTTTTTT. Residues: CASSGKTGGRGTGELFF. This chain uses TRBV9 with TRBJ2-2, with 8 bases that match TRBD1. V was pared by 3 bases and J by 4 bases, with 11 bases of the junction left unmatched. Germline loops: CDR1 SGDLS, CDR2 YYNGEE. The CDR3 totals 17 residues.

The CDR3 DNA follows: TGTGCCTGGAGTGTCCGAGAAGGCTACACCTTC. Translated, it gives CAWSVREGYTF. V is TRBV30 and J is TRBJ1-2; no definite D call. This CDR3 contains 11 residues. Germline CDR1 reads GTSNPN; CDR2 reads SVGIG (reference sequence). The V and J ends lost 0 bases and 8 bases respectively, with 7 bases between them. Supplemented by reference TRBV30 and TRBJ1-2, the full variable domain reads SQTIHQWPATLVQPVGSPLSLECTVEGTSNPNLYWYRQAAGRGLQLLFYSVGIGQISSEVPQNLSASRPQDRQFILSSKKLLLSDSGFYLCAWSVREGYTFGSGTRLTVV.

V and J are TRBV6-1 and TRBJ1-4; D might be TRBD1 (5 bases). Germline V gene data show CDR1 as MNHNS and CDR2 as SASEGT. The CDR3 is 14 residues long. The V gene lost 7 bases and the J gene lost 8 bases, with 17 bases spanning the gap. The CDR3 DNA reads as TGTGCCAGCAACCTAGGGGCGGGGGAAGAAAAACTGTTTTTT. Protein sequence: CASNLGAGEEKLFF.